Ten or more counts support the clone carrying this T cell receptor beta chain. TCR beta CDR3 regions were amplified from RNA transcripts. HTBI primers were used in a first-round RT-PCR, which preceded a second-round multiplex PCR. TCRdb re-called the multiplex PCR reads through MiXCR, storing one row per CDR3 protein. The data show around 1.1 million distinct CDR3 sequences, about two fifths seen once. This record belongs to a study of Graves' ophthalmopathy and Graves' hyperthyroidism. The clonotype originates from an adult man with Graves' hyperthyroidism. Sequenced material: peripheral blood or thyroid tissue (not recorded which).

The CDR3 protein is CAISESRGQKNEKLFF. CDR3 nucleotides: TGTGCCATCAGTGAGTCGAGGGGACAGAAGAATGAAAAACTGTTTTTT. The chain couples TRBV10-3 to TRBJ1-4; TRBD1 matches 7 bases. The CDR3 is made up of 16 amino acids. CDR1 is ENHRY and CDR2 is SYGVKD in the germline V gene. V gave up 0 bases and J gave up 5 bases; unmatched junction bases: 6.